This T cell receptor beta chain was sequenced during a study of cytomegalovirus exposure and HLA in healthy donors. V was pared by 1 base and J by 2 bases, with 9 bases between. There are 14 residues in the CDR3. Germline loops: CDR1 SGHTA, CDR2 FQGNSA. The study ran its PCR with 60 Vbeta and 13 Jbeta primers. Here immunoSEQ multiplex PCR was the method, and the copy in TCRdb shows in-frame clones only, minus some. The repertoire holds about 120,000 clones, approximately 80% seen once, with about 3.2% in the top ten. This chain links TRBV7-2 with TRBJ2-7; the D is unclear. The receptor was isolated from a woman aged 60 to 75 in good health and CMV-seropositive. What was sequenced was PBMCs. This CDR3 is CASSLGDLAYEQYF. The CDR3 DNA sequence: TGTGCCAGCAGCTTAGGAGACTTAGCCTACGAGCAGTACTTC.